This passage covers 9 T cell receptor beta chains from one sample sequenced in a study of cytomegalovirus exposure and HLA in healthy donors. Clones were sequenced by immunoSEQ multiplex PCR, and TCRdb holds only the in-frame ones, with some missing. The profile shows roughly 56,000 clones, roughly nine tenths of them singletons. The sequenced sample was PBMCs. Receptors were obtained from a woman in her 30s in good health and CMV-seronegative.

The chain couples TRBV11-2 to TRBJ2-1; D is perhaps TRBD1 (5 bases). This CDR3 region has 16 residues. Trimming pared 5 bases from V and 8 bases from J, leaving 22 bases between. Germline assignment: CDR1 SGHAT and CDR2 FQNNGV. The CDR3 spells CASSPAQDTRVDEQFF. In nucleotides, the CDR3 is TGTGCCAGCAGCCCGGCACAGGACACCCGAGTAGATGAGCAGTTCTTC.

The V gene is TRBV21-1, the J gene TRBJ1-2. TRBV21-1 is a recognized pseudogene. This CDR3 comprises 19 residues. CDR3 coding DNA: TGTGCCAGCAGCTTGCAGGCGGGGGTGGAAATGCATATGAACTATGGCTACACCTTC. Protein sequence: CASSLQAGVEMHMNYGYTF.

V and J are TRBV10-2 and TRBJ2-1, with a tentative D call TRBD2 (6 bases). The CDR3 covers 17 residues. Trimming stripped 6 bases from V and 4 bases from J, with 22 bases between. Germline V CDR1 and CDR2: WSHSY, SAAADI. As DNA, the CDR3 is TGCGCCAGCAGAGCCTTACTAAGTAGCGGACTTTACAATGAGCAGTTCTTC. It yields the protein CASRALLSSGLYNEQFF.

This chain connects TRBV19 to TRBJ1-1, with D perhaps matching TRBD1 (6 bases). The length of the CDR3 is 13 residues. Germline V gives CDR1 LNHDA, CDR2 SQIVND (reference sequence). The ends were cut back, 5 bases at V and 4 bases at J, with 11 bases in the middle. The chain's CDR3 is CASSQGTRTEAFF. The CDR3 DNA sequence: TGTGCCAGTAGTCAGGGGACGCGCACTGAAGCTTTCTTT.

The V call is TRBV5-1, the J call TRBJ1-1, with D perhaps TRBD1 (6 bases). In germline, CDR1 is SGHRS, CDR2 YFSETQ. Deletions cut 3 bases from V and 3 bases from J, with 15 bases between. The CDR3 consists of 15 residues. The CDR3 sequence: CASSSLAGGDTEAFF. The CDR3 DNA sequence: TGCGCCAGCAGCTCCCTAGCGGGGGGCGACACTGAAGCTTTCTTT.

This chain links TRBV27 with TRBJ2-7, with TRBD2 matching 8 bases. The CDR3 totals 15 residues. Germline loops: CDR1 MNHEY, CDR2 SMNVEV (reference sequence). Trimming removed 4 bases from V and 3 bases from J; junction bases left unmatched: 8. The CDR3 protein is CASSYSPGGYYEQYF. For the CDR3, the DNA is TGTGCCAGCAGTTACTCTCCGGGAGGGTACTACGAGCAGTACTTC.

V gene TRBV20-1 combines with J gene TRBJ1-1; maybe TRBD1 (6 bases). V gave up 6 bases and J gave up 10 bases, with 15 bases separating them. This CDR3 is built from 11 residues. Germline assignment: CDR1 DFQATT and CDR2 SNEGSKA (reference sequence). The CDR3 here is CSADRGQPAFF. The DNA for the CDR3 is TGCAGTGCAGATCGCGGACAGCCAGCTTTCTTT.

This chain connects TRBV4-1 to TRBJ1-3; D ambiguous. From germline, CDR1 is MGHRA and CDR2 YSYEKL. The V and J ends lost 1 base and 4 bases respectively, with 17 bases between them. The CDR3 has 17 amino acids. CDR3 DNA: TGCGCCAGCAGCCAAGTTGGATCCAGACTATCGGGAAACACCATATATTTT. Translating it yields CASSQVGSRLSGNTIYF.

This chain joins TRBV7-9 and TRBJ1-4, with 8 bases identical to TRBD1. Unmatched junction bases numbered 5, after V lost 3 bases and J lost 8 bases. Per germline, CDR1 SEHNR and CDR2 FQNEAQ (reference sequence). This CDR3 region has 14 residues. CDR3 residues: CASSLGRGQEKLFF. In nucleotides, the CDR3 is TGTGCCAGCAGCTTGGGCAGGGGGCAAGAAAAACTGTTTTTT.